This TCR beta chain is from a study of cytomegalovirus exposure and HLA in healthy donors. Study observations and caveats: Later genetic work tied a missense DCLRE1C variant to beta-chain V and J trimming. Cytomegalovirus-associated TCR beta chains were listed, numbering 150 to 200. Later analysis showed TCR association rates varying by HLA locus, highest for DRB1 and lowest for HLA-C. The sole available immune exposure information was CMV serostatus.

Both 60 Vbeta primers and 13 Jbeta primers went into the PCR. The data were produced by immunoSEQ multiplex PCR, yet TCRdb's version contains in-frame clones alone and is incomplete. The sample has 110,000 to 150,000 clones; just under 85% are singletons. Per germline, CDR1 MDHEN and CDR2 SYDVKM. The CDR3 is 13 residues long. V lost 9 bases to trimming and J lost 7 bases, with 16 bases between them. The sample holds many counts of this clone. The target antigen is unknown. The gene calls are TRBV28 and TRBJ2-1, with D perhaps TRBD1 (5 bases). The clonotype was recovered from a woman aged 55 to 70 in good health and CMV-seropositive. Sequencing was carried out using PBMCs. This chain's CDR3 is CASGQGGRNEQFF. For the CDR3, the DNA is TGTGCCAGTGGGCAGGGCGGTAGGAATGAGCAGTTCTTC. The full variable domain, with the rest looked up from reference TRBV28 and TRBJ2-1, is DVKVTQSSRYLVKRTGEKVFLECVQDMDHENMFWYRQDPGLGLRLIYFSYDVKMKEKGDIPEGYSVSREKKERFSLILESASTNQTSMYLCASGQGGRNEQFFGPGTRLTVL.